A single TCR beta chain is shown here with its context. Germline V gene data show CDR1 as SGHVS and CDR2 as FNYEAQ. With 5 bases clipped from V and 2 bases from J, the junction kept 11 bases outside the gene matches. The CDR3 runs to 17 residues. The sample originates from a study of blood T cell repertoires in COVID-19. Study in general: Samples representing acute and convalescent COVID-19 were sourced from the United States, Italy and Spain.

Clones were sequenced by immunoSEQ multiplex PCR, and TCRdb holds only the in-frame ones, with some missing. Here the sample spans 120,000 to 150,000 clones, 70% to 90% being singletons. The chain recombines TRBV7-6 with TRBJ2-5; 10 bases align to TRBD1. The sequence was collected from a woman between 55 and 75 years old with COVID-19, enrolled during active disease. What was sequenced was peripheral blood. The CDR3 sequence is CASSAGMGQGLQETQYF. In DNA, the CDR3 is TGTGCCAGCAGCGCCGGGATGGGACAGGGGTTACAAGAGACCCAGTACTTC.